The 5 T cell receptor beta chains below were found in one sample sequenced in a study of blood T cells in healthy people across ages. A second PCR, run for about 7 to 11 cycles, used a sample-barcoded 5' primer plus a J-beta primer mix. TCRdb used MiXCR to reprocess the 5' RACE reads, holding one entry per CDR3 protein. This sample has approximately 1.5 million distinct CDR3 sequences, with approximately 39% found just once. Sequencing input: blood. The receptors stem from a woman under 30 in good health.

The chain combines TRBV29-1 with TRBJ1-1, with D tentatively TRBD1 (5 bases). The CDR3 extends over 16 amino acids. The V and J ends lost 2 bases and 3 bases respectively, with 19 bases between them. Germline V lookup: CDR1 SQVTM, CDR2 ANQGSEA. The CDR3 loop is CSVERGGRDGDTEAFF. The CDR3 bases are TGCAGCGTTGAACGTGGAGGCAGGGACGGGGACACTGAAGCTTTCTTT.

This clonotype was observed a handful of times. The chain has TRBV25-1 and TRBJ1-2, with 7 nucleotides matching TRBD1. Trimming cost V 4 bases and J 10 bases; bases outside gene matches: 6. The CDR3 spans 12 residues. Germline loops: CDR1 MGHDK, CDR2 SYGVNS. The CDR3 DNA follows: TGTGCCAGCAGTGGGGGACAGAGCGTCTACACCTTC. It encodes CASSGGQSVYTF.

In its sample, this clonotype was seen a few times. The V and J genes are TRBV29-1 and TRBJ1-2; D not resolved. Trimming removed 3 bases at V and 7 bases at J, with 15 bases between. The CDR3 runs to 13 residues. Germline loops: CDR1 SQVTM, CDR2 ANQGSEA. The CDR3 DNA reads TGCAGCGTTGATTGGCCCGGGAGAGTTGGCTACACCTTC. Its translation: CSVDWPGRVGYTF.

This clonotype appeared a few times. This may come from a read error, since a much larger clone is one base off. This rearrangement joins TRBV7-2 to TRBJ2-1; D is perhaps TRBD2 (6 bases). CDR3 length: 15 amino acids. Germline V gives CDR1 SGHTA, CDR2 FQGNSA. The CDR3 DNA sequence: TGTGCCAGCAGCTTAGGGATAGTAGCGGACAATGATCAGTTCTTC. Its translation is CASSLGIVADNDQFF.

This clonotype was picked up a small number of times. The chain employs TRBV7-9 and TRBJ2-7; D is unclear. In germline, CDR1 is SEHNR, CDR2 FQNEAQ (reference sequence). The CDR3 length is 14 residues. The ends were cut back, 5 bases at V and 1 base at J, with 12 bases in the middle. The DNA for the CDR3 is TGTGCCAGCAGCCTACGGCTAGATTCCTACGAGCAGTACTTC. Amino acids: CASSLRLDSYEQYF.